This TCR beta chain was identified in a study of blood T cell repertoires in COVID-19. Study-level information: Acute-phase and convalescent COVID-19 samples originated in the United States, Italy and Spain.

Sequencing was performed with immunoSEQ multiplex PCR; in TCRdb, only in-frame clones are kept and a portion is missing. The data show 40,000 to 55,000 clones, approximately 83% seen once. Trimming shortened V by 4 bases and J by 4 bases, and 16 bases separated the two germline ends. The CDR3 is 15 amino acids. In germline, CDR1 is MGHDK, CDR2 SYGVNS. This sequence originates from a man aged 40-55 years with acute or convalescent COVID-19. Input material: peripheral blood. The V and J genes are TRBV25-1 and TRBJ2-5; maybe TRBD2 (7 bases). CDR3 coding DNA: TGTGCCAGCAGTGCAAAAACAGGGAGGGCAGAGACCCAGTACTTC. It translates to CASSAKTGRAETQYF.